These 17 T cell receptor beta chains originate from one sample sequenced in a study of monozygotic twins with inflammatory bowel disease. TCRdb reanalyzed the 5' RACE reads and collapses them to one entry per CDR3 protein, without DNA. The table for this sample gives about 300,000 distinct CDR3 sequences. Sequenced: blood. Every receptor here comes from a human donor with ulcerative colitis or Crohn's disease, or a healthy co-twin of an affected twin (not recorded which).

This sequence joins TRBV19 and TRBJ1-5. Germline V gene data show CDR1 as LNHDA and CDR2 as SQIVND (reference sequence). The CDR3 is 18 residues long. The CDR3 here is CASSIGPASRGSNQPQHF. The whole variable domain, remainder taken from reference TRBV19 and TRBJ1-5, is DGGITQSPKYLFRKEGQNVTLSCEQNLNHDAMYWYRQDPGQGLRLIYYSQIVNDFQKGDIAEGYSVSREKKESFPLTVTSAQKNPTAFYLCASSIGPASRGSNQPQHFGDGTRLSIL.

The V gene is TRBV7-2, the J gene TRBJ2-2. Germline-derived CDR1 and CDR2 are SGHTA and FQGNSA. The CDR3 spans 14 residues. CDR3 amino acids: CASSTPQPTGELFF.

This rearrangement joins TRBV5-1 to TRBJ2-1; the D call from TCRdb, TRBD1, cannot be confirmed without DNA. The CDR3 loop spans 14 amino acids. CDR1 SGHRS and CDR2 YFSETQ come from the germline V gene. The CDR3 loop is CASINQGATNEQFF.

This chain connects TRBV5-1 to TRBJ2-7. CDR1 and CDR2 (germline): SGHRS, YFSETQ. The CDR3 spans 15 residues. The CDR3 protein is CASSLVDLLTYEQYF. The whole variable domain, remainder taken from reference TRBV5-1 and TRBJ2-7, is KAGVTQTPRYLIKTRGQQVTLSCSPISGHRSVSWYQQTPGQGLQFLFEYFSETQRNKGNFPGRFSGRQFSNSRSEMNVSTLELGDSALYLCASSLVDLLTYEQYFGPGTRLTVT.

The J gene is TRBJ1-5, the V gene TRBV2. The CDR3 is 15 residues long. Germline lookup yields CDR1 SNHLY and CDR2 FYNNEI. The CDR3 reads CASSRQGGRDQPQHF.

The V call is TRBV5-1, the J call TRBJ2-1; checking the TCRdb D call of TRBD1 is not possible without DNA. CDR1 and CDR2 (germline): SGHRS, YFSETQ. The CDR3 covers 15 residues. The CDR3 spells CASSRKQGPYNEQFF.

The chain employs TRBV7-2 and TRBJ2-5; TCRdb's assignment of TRBD1 cannot be checked, as there is no DNA. CDR3 size: 14 residues. CDR1 and CDR2 (germline): SGHTA, FQGNSA. The CDR3: CASNIRGSQETQYF.

The chain links TRBV7-2 to TRBJ1-1; TCRdb outputs TRBD1, but without DNA this stays unchecked. CDR3 size: 16 residues. CDR1 and CDR2 (germline): SGHTA, FQGNSA. The CDR3 is CASSLGAVGQGIWAFF.

The chain uses TRBV5-6 and TRBJ2-3; with no DNA, the TCRdb D assignment of TRBD2 cannot be verified. Germline values: CDR1 SGHDT, CDR2 YYEEEE. CDR3 size: 16 residues. This chain's CDR3 is CASSSTSGSSTDTQYF.

This chain joins TRBV28 and TRBJ2-7; TCRdb designates TRBD1, a call that cannot be tested without DNA. The CDR3 length is 14 residues. Germline assignment: CDR1 MDHEN and CDR2 SYDVKM. CDR3 amino acids: CASSSPDKSYEQYF.

The rearrangement uses TRBV12-3 or TRBV12-4 and TRBJ2-2. CDR3 length equals 15 residues. The CDR3 region is CASTEGRPNTGELFF.

This chain connects TRBV6-5 to TRBJ2-5; the TCRdb call, TRBD1, lacks DNA for checking. Germline V gene lookup returns CDR1 MNHEY and CDR2 SVGAGI. CDR3 length equals 15 residues. The CDR3 loop reads CASSYGTGAAETQYF.

The J gene is TRBJ2-2, the V gene TRBV5-4; TCRdb indicates TRBD1, and absent DNA this call remains unverified. The CDR3 covers 15 residues. From germline, CDR1 is SGHNT and CDR2 YYREEE (reference sequence). The CDR3 is CASSGGRLRSGELFF.

The rearrangement joins TRBV7-9 to TRBJ2-2. CDR3 length: 14 amino acids. Germline V gene sequence: CDR1 SEHNR, CDR2 FQNEAQ (reference sequence). The CDR3 loop reads CASSLELNTGELFF.

This chain links TRBV12-3 or TRBV12-4 with TRBJ2-4. CDR3 length: 15 amino acids. The CDR3 loop reads CASSLSGRSQNIQYF.

This chain connects TRBV7-3 to TRBJ2-1; TCRdb names TRBD2, which stays unverified in the absence of DNA. Germline CDR1 is SGHTA and CDR2 is FQGTGA. The CDR3 totals 16 residues. Here the CDR3 reads CASSKTTSGGSNEQFF.

The gene calls are TRBV7-9 and TRBJ1-1; TCRdb indicates TRBD1, and absent DNA this call remains unverified. This CDR3 is 13 amino acids long. Germline V gene data show CDR1 as SEHNR and CDR2 as FQNEAQ (reference sequence). The CDR3 reads CASSTTGATEAFF. Using reference TRBV7-9 and TRBJ1-1 for the parts outside the CDR3, the full variable domain is DTGVSQNPRHKITKRGQNVTFRCDPISEHNRLYWYRQTLGQGPEFLTYFQNEAQLEKSRLLSDRFSAERPKGSFSTLEIQRTEQGDSAMYLCASSTTGATEAFFGQGTRLTVV.